The clone carrying this TCR beta chain was counted a few times. The data derive from a study of blood T cell repertoires in COVID-19. Whole-study context: Acute-phase and convalescent COVID-19 samples originated in the United States, Italy and Spain.

Assay: immunoSEQ multiplex PCR; the TCRdb copy retains only in-frame clones and omits some. The sample carries some 100,000 clones, around 85% recorded once. The CDR3 covers 14 residues. The germline V gene has CDR1 MNHEY and CDR2 SVGAGI. J gave up 4 bases and V 7 bases, and 6 bases lay outside the gene matches. The sequence derives from a woman in her sixties or seventies with acute or convalescent COVID-19. Sequenced material: peripheral blood. This chain joins TRBV6-5 and TRBJ2-1; 8 nucleotides align to TRBD1. CDR3 protein: CASNAGQEYNEQFF. CDR3 nucleotide sequence: TGTGCCAGCAACGCGGGACAGGAATACAATGAGCAGTTCTTC.